This T cell receptor beta chain was recorded in a study of CD8+ T cells in alopecia areata. Treatment of the sample: oral pan-JAK inhibitor, 5-10 mg twice daily. General study results and limits: Researchers report lesional scalp, most notably alopecia totalis/universalis, outstripped normal scalp in clonality.

Germline-derived CDR1 and CDR2 are SGHDT and YYEEEE. The CDR3 loop spans 14 amino acids. Germline trimming cut 6 bases from V and 8 bases from J; bases unmatched to any gene: 6. In regard to this clone: Its antigen is still unknown.

RNA was extracted and reverse transcribed into cDNA as the sequencing template. Repertoires were generated with immunoSEQ multiplex PCR, while TCRdb's copy carries only in-frame clones and drops some. The sample has 150,000 to 200,000 clones, 50% to 60% seen once. Sequences were derived from CD4+ T cells sorted from blood, sampled at week 4, from a patient treated with tofacitinib. The receptor was derived from a human donor with alopecia areata. The gene calls are TRBV5-6 and TRBJ1-6, with 9 bases fitting TRBD1. The chain's CDR3 is CASTLTGGDSPLHF. In DNA, the CDR3 is TGTGCCAGCACCTTAACAGGGGGCGATTCACCCCTCCACTTT.